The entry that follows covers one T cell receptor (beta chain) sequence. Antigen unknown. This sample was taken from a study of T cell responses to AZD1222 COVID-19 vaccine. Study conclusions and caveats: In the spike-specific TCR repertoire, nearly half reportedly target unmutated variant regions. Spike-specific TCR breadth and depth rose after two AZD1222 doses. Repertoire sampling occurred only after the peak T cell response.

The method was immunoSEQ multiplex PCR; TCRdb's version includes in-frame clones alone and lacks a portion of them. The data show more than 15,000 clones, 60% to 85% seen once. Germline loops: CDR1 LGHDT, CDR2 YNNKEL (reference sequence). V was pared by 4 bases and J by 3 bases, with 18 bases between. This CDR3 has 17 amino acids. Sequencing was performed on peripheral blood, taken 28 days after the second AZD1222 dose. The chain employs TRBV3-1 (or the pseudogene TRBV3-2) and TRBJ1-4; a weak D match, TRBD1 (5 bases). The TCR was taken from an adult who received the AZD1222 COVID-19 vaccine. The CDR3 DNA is TGTGCCAGCAGCCTTCCCCCCTCTAGGGGACCTAATGAAAAACTGTTTTTT. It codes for CASSLPPSRGPNEKLFF.